This passage covers 4 T cell receptor beta chains from one sample sequenced in a study of long-term antiretroviral therapy in people with HIV. The libraries were made with immunoSEQ v3.0 at survey level. Clones were read by immunoSEQ multiplex PCR, and TCRdb kept only the in-frame ones, dropping some. The table lists almost 30,000 clones, about 94% of them singletons. This specimen consisted of unsorted PBMCs, obtained approximately 6.3 years after starting antiretroviral therapy. These receptors originate from a woman aged 40 to 50 with HIV.

V and J are TRBV5-6 and TRBJ2-1, with 9 nucleotides matching TRBD2. The length of the CDR3 is 15 residues. CDR1 and CDR2 (germline): SGHDT, YYEEEE. Trimming took 2 bases from V and 4 from J; bases not matched to a gene: 4. The CDR3 nucleotides read TGTGCCAGCAGCTTTAATAGCGGGGGTTACAATGAGCAGTTCTTC. Residues: CASSFNSGGYNEQFF. The variable domain in full, with the rest retrieved from reference TRBV5-6 and TRBJ2-1, is DAGVTQSPTHLIKTRGQQVTLRCSPKSGHDTVSWYQQALGQGPQFIFQYYEEEERQRGNFPDRFSGHQFPNYSSELNVNALLLGDSALYLCASSFNSGGYNEQFFGPGTRLTVL.

This chain links TRBV6-4 with TRBJ2-2; D is possibly TRBD2 (5 bases). V shed 5 bases and J shed 7 bases, with 11 bases lying between them. Looked up from germline, CDR1 is MRHNA and CDR2 is SNTAGT. CDR3 length equals 13 residues. CDR3 loop: CASSSSRGGELFF. The CDR3 DNA is TGTGCCAGCAGTTCTAGCCGCGGCGGGGAGCTGTTTTTT.

The chain couples TRBV11-2 to TRBJ2-7, with 9 bases matching TRBD1. With V trimmed by 4 bases and J by 0 bases, 7 bases remained unmatched. The CDR3 consists of 16 residues. Germline V CDR1 and CDR2: SGHAT, FQNNGV. The CDR3 nucleotides read TGTGCCAGCAGCTGGGGACAGGGACTAATCTCCTACGAGCAGTACTTC. Protein sequence: CASSWGQGLISYEQYF.

The chain joins TRBV7-9 to TRBJ2-7, with D hard to call. The V gene's germline CDR1 is SEHNR and CDR2 FQNEAQ (reference sequence). The CDR3 spans 14 residues. Trimming cost V 0 bases and J 4 bases, with 10 bases left between them. CDR3 region: CASSLAGKSYEQYF. The CDR3 DNA follows: TGTGCCAGCAGCTTAGCAGGGAAATCGTACGAGCAGTACTTC.